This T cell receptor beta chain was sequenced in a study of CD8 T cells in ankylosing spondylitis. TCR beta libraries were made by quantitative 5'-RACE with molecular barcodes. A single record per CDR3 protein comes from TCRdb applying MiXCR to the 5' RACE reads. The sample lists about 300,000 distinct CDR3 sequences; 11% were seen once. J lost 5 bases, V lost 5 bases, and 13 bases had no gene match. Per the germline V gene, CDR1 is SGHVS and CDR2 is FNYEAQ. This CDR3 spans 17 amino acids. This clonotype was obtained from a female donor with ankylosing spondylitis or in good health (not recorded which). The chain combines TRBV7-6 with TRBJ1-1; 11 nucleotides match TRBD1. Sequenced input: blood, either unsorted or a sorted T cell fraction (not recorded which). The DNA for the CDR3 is TGTGCCAGCAGCCCCCTGCGGACAGGGGGCCTTCGGACTGAAGCTTTCTTT. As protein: CASSPLRTGGLRTEAFF.